These 21 T cell receptor beta chains were all obtained from the same sample, sequenced in a study of cytomegalovirus exposure and HLA in healthy donors. The PCR used 60 Vbeta and 13 Jbeta primers. The repertoire was sequenced with immunoSEQ multiplex PCR; TCRdb's copy has only in-frame clones and lacks some. The sample shows some 140,000 clones, roughly 8.8% of them seen only once. Sequencing was performed on PBMCs. Every receptor here comes from a middle-aged woman in good health and CMV-seropositive.

The chain couples TRBV6-6 to TRBJ2-3; the match to TRBD2 covers 8 bases. The germline CDR1 and CDR2 sequences are MNHNY and SVGAGI (reference sequence). J gave up 6 bases and V 4 bases, and 9 bases lay outside the gene matches. The CDR3 has 15 amino acids. CDR3 in DNA: TGTGCCAGCAGTTTCTCTACGGGGGGGAGGGATACGCAGTATTTT. Residues: CASSFSTGGRDTQYF.

This chain links TRBV5-8 with TRBJ2-7, with a weak D call TRBD1 (5 bases). The V end lost 4 bases, the J end lost 3 bases, and 11 bases lay between the germline ends. The CDR3 loop spans 13 amino acids. Per the germline V gene, CDR1 is SGHTS and CDR2 is YDEGEE. The CDR3 reads CASSSRVVYEQYF. The CDR3 nucleotides are TGTGCCAGCAGCAGCAGGGTTGTCTACGAGCAGTACTTC.

The CDR3 nucleotides are TGTGCCAGTGGGGGGACAGCTACTAACTATGGCTACACCTTC. This codes for CASGGTATNYGYTF. The genes are TRBV6-5 and TRBJ1-2, with 7 nucleotides matching TRBD1. The CDR3 is made up of 14 amino acids. V lost 9 bases and J lost 0; bases outside the gene matches: 7. Germline CDR1 is MNHEY and CDR2 is SVGAGI.

This clone showed up just a few times. The rearrangement joins TRBV19 to TRBJ2-7, with 8 bases aligning to TRBD1. CDR3 length: 13 amino acids. Germline values: CDR1 LNHDA, CDR2 SQIVND (reference sequence). The J segment lost 6 bases and the V segment lost 5 bases, leaving 6 bases of the junction unmatched. This CDR3 reads CASSEQGGLEQYF. The CDR3 region has the DNA TGTGCCAGTAGTGAACAGGGGGGTCTCGAGCAGTACTTC.

The rearrangement joins TRBV7-2 to TRBJ2-7, with D hard to call. Germline CDR1 is SGHTA and CDR2 is FQGNSA. This CDR3 has 13 amino acids. Trimming left V 1 base short and J 2 bases short, with 6 bases between. In nucleotides, the CDR3 is TGTGCCAGCAGCTTAGTTTCGGCCTACGAGCAGTACTTC. This encodes CASSLVSAYEQYF.

This clone occurred a few times. V gene TRBV18 combines with J gene TRBJ1-1; TRBD1 is a possible D gene (6 bases). Germline V gene lookup returns CDR1 KGHSH and CDR2 LQKENI. Deletions cut 3 bases from V and 0 bases from J, with 14 bases between. The CDR3 spans 16 residues. Here the CDR3 reads CASSPGRGALNTEAFF. CDR3 bases: TGTGCCAGCTCACCGGGTCGGGGGGCGCTGAACACTGAAGCTTTCTTT.

Judged by abundance, this clone is medium-sized. The V gene is TRBV25-1, the J gene TRBJ1-1; the D gene is possibly TRBD1 (5 bases). This CDR3 is built from 14 residues. Trimming stripped 6 bases from V and 3 bases from J, with 14 bases between. Per the germline V gene, CDR1 is MGHDK and CDR2 is SYGVNS. For the CDR3, the DNA is TGTGCCAGCAGCTCGATGGGGCGAGACACTGAAGCTTTCTTT. Translation gives CASSSMGRDTEAFF. The full variable domain, completed using reference TRBV25-1 and TRBJ1-1, is EADIYQTPRYLVIGTGKKITLECSQTMGHDKMYWYQQDPGMELHLIHYSYGVNSTEKGDLSSESTVSRIRTEHFPLTLESARPSHTSQYLCASSSMGRDTEAFFGQGTRLTVV.

Regarding this clone: This sample includes further DNA sequences coding for the same CDR3. The CDR3 region is CASSVGQGTYEQYF. CDR3 nucleotides: TGTGCCAGCAGCGTAGGACAGGGCACCTACGAGCAGTACTTC. This chain joins TRBV9 and TRBJ2-7; TRBD1 aligns across 7 bases. V lost 0 bases, J lost 2 bases, and 2 bases stayed unmatched. In germline, CDR1 is SGDLS, CDR2 YYNGEE. The CDR3 has 14 amino acids.

The chain employs TRBV5-1 and TRBJ2-7, with D tentatively TRBD2 (5 bases). The length of the CDR3 is 13 residues. Germline-derived CDR1 and CDR2 are SGHRS and YFSETQ. The germline V and J ends were trimmed by 2 bases and 7 bases, with 13 bases remaining between them. The CDR3 here is CASSFKAGGEQYF. CDR3 bases: TGCGCCAGCAGCTTTAAAGCTGGCGGGGAGCAGTACTTC.

The rearrangement joins TRBV28 to TRBJ1-2; D might be TRBD1 (5 bases). Germline V gene data show CDR1 as MDHEN and CDR2 as SYDVKM. This CDR3 spans 12 amino acids. V dropped 2 bases and J dropped 4 bases, with 5 bases sitting between them. For the CDR3, the DNA is TGTGCCAGCAGTTTACAGGGCTATGGCTACACCTTC. Its translation: CASSLQGYGYTF.

The chain links TRBV10-3 to TRBJ2-5; 8 bases fit TRBD1. CDR3 length: 14 amino acids. The ends lost 8 bases at V and 7 bases at J; junction bases unmatched: 12. Germline CDR1 and CDR2: ENHRY and SYGVKD. This chain's CDR3 is CAISPDRDLGTQYF. The CDR3 DNA follows: TGTGCCATCTCCCCGGACAGGGACTTGGGGACCCAGTACTTC.

The chain uses TRBV27 and TRBJ1-1; tentative D call: TRBD1 (6 bases). The V gene lost 3 bases and the J gene lost 2 bases, with 10 bases spanning the gap. This CDR3 spans 14 amino acids. Germline V gene lookup returns CDR1 MNHEY and CDR2 SMNVEV (reference sequence). CDR3 loop: CASSFRGTNTEAFF. The CDR3 coding sequence is TGTGCCAGCAGTTTTAGGGGGACCAACACTGAAGCTTTCTTT.

The rearrangement uses TRBV5-4 and TRBJ2-6; 7 bases match TRBD1. This CDR3 contains 16 residues. Germline V gene data show CDR1 as SGHNT and CDR2 as YYREEE (reference sequence). V gave up 0 bases and J gave up 4 bases; unmatched junction bases: 4. The CDR3 sequence: CASSLARGSGANVLTF. The CDR3 DNA is TGTGCCAGCAGCTTGGCCAGGGGGTCCGGGGCCAACGTCCTGACTTTC.

This rearrangement joins TRBV5-1 to TRBJ2-4; TRBD1 aligns across 8 bases. The CDR3 is made up of 15 amino acids. CDR1 SGHRS and CDR2 YFSETQ come from the germline V gene. J lost 5 bases, V lost 3 bases, and 7 bases had no gene match. As DNA, the CDR3 is TGCGCCAGCAGCTCGGCGGAGGGACAGGAAAACATTCAGTACTTC. This encodes CASSSAEGQENIQYF.

The chain combines TRBV5-1 with TRBJ1-2, with 8 bases identical to TRBD1. CDR1 and CDR2 (germline): SGHRS, YFSETQ. The CDR3 extends over 14 amino acids. After removal of 4 bases from V and 8 bases from J, the junction contained 10 bases not matched to a gene. In DNA, the CDR3 is TGCGCCAGCAGCACCTCAGGGGGCTCGGGAGGCTACACCTTC. Amino acid sequence: CASSTSGGSGGYTF.

This chain connects TRBV5-5 to TRBJ1-1, with D possibly matching TRBD1 (5 bases). The CDR3 is 15 residues long. V was pared by 1 base and J by 1 base, with 11 bases between. Germline CDR1 and CDR2: SGHKS and YYEKEE (reference sequence). CDR3 region: CASSLTTDPNTEAFF. CDR3 nucleotides: TGTGCCAGCAGCTTGACGACAGACCCGAACACTGAAGCTTTCTTT.

This clone was found a few times. The V gene is TRBV2, the J gene TRBJ2-7; 7 bases match TRBD1. The CDR3 has 13 amino acids. V lost 7 bases to trimming and J lost 1 base; unmatched junction nucleotides: 4. Germline V gene data show CDR1 as SNHLY and CDR2 as FYNNEI. CDR3 amino acids: CASIGGLSYEQYF. CDR3 in DNA: TGTGCCAGCATAGGGGGCTTATCCTACGAGCAGTACTTC.

The V call is TRBV25-1, the J call TRBJ1-2; 7 positions agree with TRBD1. V gave up 5 bases and J gave up 8 bases; unmatched junction bases: 14. Looked up from germline, CDR1 is MGHDK and CDR2 is SYGVNS. There are 15 residues in the CDR3. Here the CDR3 DNA reads TGTGCCAGCAGTAGGTTCGGAGGGGGCGTAGGGGGCTACACCTTC. Protein product: CASSRFGGGVGGYTF.

This clone was counted only a few times. The genes are TRBV4-1 and TRBJ1-2; 7 nucleotides align to TRBD1. Trimming removed 0 bases from V and 4 bases from J; junction bases left unmatched: 8. The CDR3 loop spans 16 amino acids. The germline CDR1 and CDR2 sequences are MGHRA and YSYEKL. This CDR3 reads CASSQDPLSGGYGYTF. CDR3 nucleotide sequence: TGCGCCAGCAGCCAAGATCCCCTTTCAGGGGGCTATGGCTACACCTTC.

This clone has just a few counts. J is TRBJ1-5 and V is TRBV19; 8 nucleotides line up with TRBD1. The junction had 6 bases not matched to a gene; V was cut back by 8 bases and J by 0 bases. CDR1 and CDR2 (germline): LNHDA, SQIVND (reference sequence). CDR3 length: 15 residues. CDR3 amino acids: CASHPDRDSNQPQHF. DNA of the CDR3: TGTGCCAGTCACCCGGACAGGGATAGCAATCAGCCCCAGCATTTT.

The V and J genes are TRBV7-9 and TRBJ1-1, with no clear D. This CDR3 has 14 residues. V was clipped by 5 bases and J by 3 bases, with 13 bases between them. The germline gives CDR1 SEHNR, CDR2 FQNEAQ (reference sequence). CDR3 DNA sequence: TGTGCCAGCAGCCCCGACATGAGGGACACTGAAGCTTTCTTT. This sequence encodes CASSPDMRDTEAFF.